Shown below are 17 T cell receptor beta chains from a single sample sequenced in a study of cytomegalovirus exposure and HLA in healthy donors. The PCR made use of 60 Vbeta and 13 Jbeta primers. Measured with immunoSEQ multiplex PCR; TCRdb has only the in-frame clones, and not every one. The repertoire shows roughly 75,000 clones; the top ten hold under 6.5%. The sample taken for sequencing was PBMCs. These receptors came from a man aged 35-49 years in good health and CMV-seronegative.

The rearrangement joins TRBV18 to TRBJ2-1; D unclear. Germline CDR1 is KGHSH and CDR2 is LQKENI. Trimming left V 0 bases short and J 4 bases short, with 7 bases between. The CDR3 spans 14 residues. The CDR3 reads CASSPPARYNEQFF. The CDR3 nucleotides are TGTGCCAGCTCACCACCGGCTAGATACAATGAGCAGTTCTTC.

The chain couples TRBV7-8 to TRBJ2-1; D is ambiguous. Germline assignment: CDR1 SGHVS and CDR2 FQNEAQ. Trimming took 5 bases from V and 0 from J, leaving 8 bases between them. The CDR3 totals 14 residues. CDR3 bases: TGTGCCAGCAGCCTGAGGAGCTCCTACAATGAGCAGTTCTTC. As protein: CASSLRSSYNEQFF.

The chain combines TRBV19 with TRBJ1-1, with 9 bases identical to TRBD1. With V trimmed by 3 bases and J by 3 bases, 8 bases remained unmatched. CDR1 is LNHDA and CDR2 is SQIVND in the germline V gene (reference sequence). The length of the CDR3 is 16 residues. The CDR3 sequence: CASSILRTGEDTEAFF. The CDR3 region has the DNA TGTGCCAGTAGTATCCTTAGGACAGGGGAGGACACTGAAGCTTTCTTT.

The chain combines TRBV25-1 with TRBJ2-3; D might be TRBD1 (5 bases). The CDR3 has 14 amino acids. Germline CDR1 MGHDK, CDR2 SYGVNS. The V end was cut by 3 bases, the J end by 3 bases, with 10 bases between. CDR3 DNA: TGTGCCAGCAGTGATCTCCAGGGAACAGATACGCAGTATTTT. Protein sequence: CASSDLQGTDTQYF.

J is TRBJ2-3 and V is TRBV15, with D possibly matching TRBD2 (5 bases). With 0 bases removed from V and 5 bases from J, the gap between germline ends came to 15 bases. Germline V lookup: CDR1 LNHNV, CDR2 YYDKDF (reference sequence). CDR3 length: 16 residues. The CDR3 region is CATSRERLGGIDTQYF. The DNA for the CDR3 is TGTGCCACCAGCAGAGAGCGACTCGGAGGCATAGATACGCAGTATTTT.

V usage is TRBV5-4 and J usage is TRBJ2-3; 7 nucleotides line up with TRBD2. V dropped 0 bases and J dropped 1; count of bases not matched to a gene: 8. The germline gives CDR1 SGHNT, CDR2 YYREEE (reference sequence). The CDR3 is 17 residues long. The CDR3 is CASSLGLGGSGTDTQYF. The CDR3 DNA sequence: TGTGCCAGCAGCTTGGGGCTCGGGGGGAGCGGCACAGATACGCAGTATTTT.

This chain links TRBV7-2 with TRBJ2-5, with 7 bases identical to TRBD2. The CDR3 length is 13 residues. CDR1 is SGHTA, CDR2 FQGNSA, per germline. The J segment lost 4 bases and the V segment lost 9 bases, leaving 8 bases of the junction unmatched. DNA for the CDR3: TGTGCCAGTCGTAGTATAGCGGGAGAGACCCAGTACTTC. It translates to CASRSIAGETQYF.

The V and J genes are TRBV27 and TRBJ1-4; D gene ambiguous. V lost 5 bases, J lost 3 bases, and 10 bases lay in between. There are 14 residues in the CDR3. Germline values: CDR1 MNHEY, CDR2 SMNVEV (reference sequence). The CDR3: CASSRFSANEKLFF. Written as DNA, the CDR3 is TGTGCCAGCAGTCGGTTCAGCGCTAATGAAAAACTGTTTTTT.

The gene calls are TRBV13 and TRBJ2-5, with 12 nucleotides matching TRBD2. With 7 bases clipped from V and 2 bases from J, the junction kept 2 bases outside the gene matches. The CDR3 covers 14 residues. From germline, CDR1 is PRHDT and CDR2 FYEKMQ (reference sequence). The CDR3 nucleotides read TGTGCCAGCACGCTAGCGGGGGGGCAAGAGACCCAGTACTTC. Amino acids: CASTLAGGQETQYF.

The chain is built from TRBV6-1 and TRBJ2-1; D is uncertain. The germline V and J ends were trimmed by 5 bases and 12 bases, with 23 bases remaining between them. Germline CDR1 is MNHNS and CDR2 is SASEGT. The CDR3 runs 15 residues. The CDR3 loop is CASSKSVAATMLQFF. As DNA, the CDR3 is TGTGCCAGCAGTAAAAGCGTGGCAGCCACAATGTTGCAGTTCTTC.

The chain recombines TRBV10-3 with TRBJ1-2, with D possibly matching TRBD1 (6 bases). The V end lost 5 bases, the J end lost 1 base, and 11 bases lay between the germline ends. The CDR3 totals 14 residues. Germline assignment: CDR1 ENHRY and CDR2 SYGVKD. CDR3 protein: CAISRGQINYGYTF. CDR3 DNA: TGTGCCATCAGTAGGGGACAAATTAACTATGGCTACACCTTC.

The rearrangement links TRBV27 to TRBJ1-2; D ambiguous. CDR3 size: 16 residues. Germline V gives CDR1 MNHEY, CDR2 SMNVEV (reference sequence). Deletions cut 2 bases from V and 0 bases from J, with 13 bases between. CDR3 sequence reads: CASSLGRRRANYGYTF. In DNA, the CDR3 is TGTGCCAGCAGTTTAGGGAGGCGCCGAGCTAACTATGGCTACACCTTC.

The chain employs TRBV6-5 and TRBJ1-4; 7 nucleotides agree with TRBD1. With V trimmed by 8 bases and J by 7 bases, 10 bases remained unmatched. The germline V gene has CDR1 MNHEY and CDR2 SVGAGI. The CDR3 is made up of 14 amino acids. CDR3 loop: CASSDRDSSEKLFF. Written as DNA, the CDR3 is TGTGCCAGCTCTGACAGGGACTCGAGTGAAAAACTGTTTTTT.

CDR3 sequence (DNA): TGTGCCAGCAGCCTCTCCGGGACTTACCAAGAGACCCAGTACTTC. Protein sequence: CASSLSGTYQETQYF. V is TRBV7-2 and J is TRBJ2-5; tentatively, D is TRBD2 (6 bases). V lost 5 bases and J 0 bases, leaving 13 bases between the germline ends. The CDR3 spans 15 residues. The germline gives CDR1 SGHTA, CDR2 FQGNSA. Combining the CDR3 with reference TRBV7-2 and TRBJ2-5 gives the whole variable domain GAGVSQSPSNKVTEKGKDVELRCDPISGHTALYWYRQSLGQGLEFLIYFQGNSAPDKSGLPSDRFSAERTGGSVSTLTIQRTQQEDSAVYLCASSLSGTYQETQYFGPGTRLLVL.

In DNA form, the CDR3 reads TGTGCCAGGACAACTGAAGGTGGCACCATATATTTT. Its translation is CARTTEGGTIYF. J is TRBJ1-3 and V is TRBV7-9; D is undetermined. The germline V and J ends were trimmed by 9 bases and 9 bases, with 15 bases remaining between them. CDR1 and CDR2 from the germline V gene are SEHNR and FQNEAQ (reference sequence). The CDR3 loop spans 12 amino acids.

The chain employs TRBV7-2 and TRBJ2-5; 9 bases line up with TRBD2. The trim removed 3 bases at V and 5 bases at J, leaving 4 bases unmatched. The germline V gene encodes CDR1 SGHTA and CDR2 FQGNSA. The CDR3 extends over 14 amino acids. The CDR3 is CASSFGGGGETQYF. CDR3 sequence (DNA): TGTGCCAGCAGCTTCGGCGGGGGGGGCGAGACCCAGTACTTC.

As DNA, the CDR3 is TGTGCCTGGAGCGCGGGACTCAGGAACACTGAAGCTTTCTTT. Translated, it gives CAWSAGLRNTEAFF. The V and J genes are TRBV30 and TRBJ1-1, with TRBD1 as a possible D gene (5 bases). V gave up 3 bases and J gave up 1 base, with 12 bases separating them. Germline loops: CDR1 GTSNPN, CDR2 SVGIG (reference sequence). This CDR3 has 14 residues.